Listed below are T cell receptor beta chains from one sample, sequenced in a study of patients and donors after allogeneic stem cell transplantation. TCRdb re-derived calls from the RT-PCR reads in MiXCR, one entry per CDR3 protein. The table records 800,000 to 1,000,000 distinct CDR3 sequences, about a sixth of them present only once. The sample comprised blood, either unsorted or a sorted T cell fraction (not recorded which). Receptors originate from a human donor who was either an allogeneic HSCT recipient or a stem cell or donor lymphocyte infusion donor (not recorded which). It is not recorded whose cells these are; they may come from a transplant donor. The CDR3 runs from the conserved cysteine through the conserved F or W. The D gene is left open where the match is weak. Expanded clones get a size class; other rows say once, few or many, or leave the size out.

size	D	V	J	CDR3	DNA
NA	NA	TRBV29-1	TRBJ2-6	CSVAKTGFSGANVLTF	TGCAGCGTTGCTAAGACAGGATTCTCTGGGGCCAACGTCCTGACTTTC
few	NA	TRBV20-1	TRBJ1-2	CSARGSGGHGYTF	TGCAGTGCAAGGGGTTCGGGGGGCCATGGCTACACCTTC
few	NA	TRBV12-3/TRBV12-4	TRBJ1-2	CASRETGTTYGYTF	TGTGCCAGCAGAGAAACCGGGACTACATATGGCTACACCTTC
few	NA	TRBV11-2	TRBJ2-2	CASSLKGGLTGELFF	TGTGCCAGCAGCTTAAAGGGGGGGCTTACCGGGGAGCTGTTTTTT
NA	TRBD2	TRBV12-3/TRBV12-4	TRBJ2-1	CASSLERLAGNNEQFF	TGTGCCAGCAGTTTAGAGAGACTAGCGGGAAATAATGAGCAGTTCTTC
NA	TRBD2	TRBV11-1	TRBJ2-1	CASSLGYRFSGRFPYNEQFF	TGTGCCAGCAGCTTAGGGTACCGGTTTAGCGGGAGGTTCCCCTACAATGAGCAGTTCTTC
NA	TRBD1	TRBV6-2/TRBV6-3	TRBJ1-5	CASSSPGTENQPQHF	TGTGCCAGCAGTTCCCCCGGGACAGAAAATCAGCCCCAGCATTTT
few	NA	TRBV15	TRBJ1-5	CATSRDSEGILPQHF	TGTGCCACCAGCAGAGATAGTGAAGGCATACTGCCCCAGCATTTT
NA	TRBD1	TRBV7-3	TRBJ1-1	CASSLKTGATEAFF	TGTGCCAGCAGCTTAAAAACAGGGGCCACTGAAGCTTTCTTT
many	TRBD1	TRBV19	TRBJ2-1	CASSLRTGGNEQFF	TGTGCCAGTAGTTTACGGACAGGGGGGAATGAGCAGTTCTTC
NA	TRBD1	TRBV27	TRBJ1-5	CASSPDTGGPQPQHF	TGTGCCAGCAGCCCAGATACAGGGGGTCCTCAGCCCCAGCATTTT
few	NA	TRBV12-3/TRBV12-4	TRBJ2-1	CASSFIGQSYNEQFF	TGTGCCAGCAGTTTTATAGGACAGTCCTACAATGAGCAGTTCTTC
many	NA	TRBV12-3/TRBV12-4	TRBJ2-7	CASSRRDGLYEQYF	TGTGCCAGCAGTCGGAGGGACGGCCTCTACGAGCAGTACTTC
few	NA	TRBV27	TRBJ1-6	CASNLGRLNSPLHF	TGTGCCAGCAATTTGGGCAGACTTAATTCACCCCTCCACTTT
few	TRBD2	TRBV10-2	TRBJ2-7	CASSGLAGAHEQYF	TGCGCCAGCAGTGGACTAGCGGGAGCCCACGAGCAGTACTTC
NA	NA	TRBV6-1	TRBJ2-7	CASSERGPSYEQYF	TGTGCCAGCAGTGAGAGGGGCCCCTCCTACGAGCAGTACTTC
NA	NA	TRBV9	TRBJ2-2	CASSVAVSNTGELFF	TGTGCCAGCAGCGTAGCCGTTTCGAACACCGGGGAGCTGTTTTTT
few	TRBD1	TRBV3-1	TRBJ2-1	CASSQIGQDNEQFF	TGTGCCAGCAGCCAGATCGGACAGGACAATGAGCAGTTCTTC
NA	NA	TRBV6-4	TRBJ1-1	CASSINFGTSEAFF	TGTGCCAGCAGTATTAATTTCGGAACCTCTGAAGCTTTCTTT
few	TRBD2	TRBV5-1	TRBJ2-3	CASSLGSTSATDTQYF	TGCGCCAGCAGCTTGGGAAGTACTAGCGCAACAGATACGCAGTATTTT
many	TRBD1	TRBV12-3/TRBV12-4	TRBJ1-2	CASPGQDLRGYTF	TGTGCCAGTCCGGGACAGGACTTGCGAGGCTACACCTTC
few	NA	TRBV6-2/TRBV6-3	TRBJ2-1	CASSYSGDPSYNEQFF	TGTGCCAGCAGTTACTCGGGGGACCCCTCCTACAATGAGCAGTTCTTC
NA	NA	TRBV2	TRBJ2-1	CASSVTNYNEQFF	TGTGCCAGCAGCGTGACTAATTACAATGAGCAGTTCTTC
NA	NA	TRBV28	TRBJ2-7	CASSLGERHEQYF	TGTGCCAGCAGTTTGGGTGAAAGGCACGAGCAGTACTTC
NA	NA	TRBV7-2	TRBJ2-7	CASSRDSLVVYEQYF	TGTGCCAGCAGCCGGGACTCGCTCGTGGTCTACGAGCAGTACTTC
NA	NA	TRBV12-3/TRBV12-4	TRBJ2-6	CASPTPGSGSTPSGANVLTF	TGTGCCAGCCCTACCCCGGGATCGGGCTCTACGCCCTCTGGGGCCAACGTCCTGACTTTC
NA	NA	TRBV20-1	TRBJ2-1	CSARPPQGTYNEQFF	TGCAGTGCTAGGCCTCCACAGGGAACTTACAATGAGCAGTTCTTC
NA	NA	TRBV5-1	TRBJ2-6	CASGSDSGANVLTF	TGCGCCAGCGGGAGCGACTCTGGGGCCAACGTCCTGACTTTC
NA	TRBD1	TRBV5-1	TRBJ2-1	CASSVDREEFF	TGCGCCAGCAGCGTGGACAGGGAGGAGTTCTTC
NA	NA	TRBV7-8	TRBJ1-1	CASSARPGLVNTEAFF	TGTGCCAGCAGCGCGAGACCGGGCCTGGTGAACACTGAAGCTTTCTTT